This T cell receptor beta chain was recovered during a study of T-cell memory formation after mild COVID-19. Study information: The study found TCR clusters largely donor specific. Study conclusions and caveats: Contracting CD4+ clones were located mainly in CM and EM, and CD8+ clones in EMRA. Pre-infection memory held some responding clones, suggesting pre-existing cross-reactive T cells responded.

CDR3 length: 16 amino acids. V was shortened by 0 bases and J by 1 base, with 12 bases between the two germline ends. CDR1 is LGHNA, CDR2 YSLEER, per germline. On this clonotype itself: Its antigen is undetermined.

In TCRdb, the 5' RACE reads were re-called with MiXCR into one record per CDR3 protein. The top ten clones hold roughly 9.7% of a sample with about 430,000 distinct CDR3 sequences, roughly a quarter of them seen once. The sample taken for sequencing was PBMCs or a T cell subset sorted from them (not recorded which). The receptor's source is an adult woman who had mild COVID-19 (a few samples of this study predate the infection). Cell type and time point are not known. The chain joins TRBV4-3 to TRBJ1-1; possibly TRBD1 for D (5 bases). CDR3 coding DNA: TGCGCCAGCAGCCAAGATGAGGGACGGAGGAACACTGAAGCTTTCTTT. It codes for CASSQDEGRRNTEAFF.